This TCR beta chain derives from a study of T cell responses to AZD1222 COVID-19 vaccine. Whole-study results and caveats: Unmutated variant regions are reportedly the target of nearly half of TCRs that are spike-specific. There were mostly white British donors and more females than males, and clonal diversity was possibly underestimated. Vaccine-associated CD4 TCRs spanned spike, dominant at 160-218 and 743-854.

TCRdb keeps only in-frame clones here, not all; method: immunoSEQ multiplex PCR. The sample yields about 69,000 clones, 80% seen once. Germline CDR1 is SGHRS and CDR2 is YFSETQ. This CDR3 region has 12 residues. V was clipped by 7 bases and J by 9 bases; unmatched bases: 5. Of note for this clone: Its specificity is unknown.

The rearrangement uses TRBV5-1 and TRBJ2-1, with 9 nucleotides matching TRBD2. The starting material was peripheral blood, obtained 28 days after the second AZD1222 dose. The receptor comes from an adult who received the AZD1222 COVID-19 vaccine. CDR3 loop: CASGETSGEQFF. The CDR3 DNA follows: TGCGCCAGCGGGGAGACTAGCGGTGAGCAGTTCTTC.